The 19 T cell receptor beta chains in this list originate from one sample, sequenced in a study of blood T cell repertoires in COVID-19. This table comes from immunoSEQ multiplex PCR, and its TCRdb copy is limited to in-frame clones, with some not included. The repertoire holds under 500,000 clones, with around 91% as singletons. Sequenced: PBMCs or T cells enriched from blood (not recorded which). Every receptor here comes from a man aged 25-40 years who had recovered from COVID-19.

The rearrangement uses TRBV7-8 and TRBJ1-6; D remains ambiguous. Trimming stripped 2 bases from V and 7 bases from J, with 6 bases between. Looked up from germline, CDR1 is SGHVS and CDR2 is FQNEAQ. The CDR3 spans 13 residues. CDR3 protein: CASSLLLNSPLHF. Written as DNA, the CDR3 is TGTGCCAGCAGCTTACTACTAAATTCACCCCTCCACTTT.

This clone was observed a single time. This specimen includes other DNA sequences encoding the same CDR3. V is TRBV12-3 or TRBV12-4 and J is TRBJ1-2, with no clear D. V lost 2 bases and J 4 bases, leaving 5 bases between the germline ends. The CDR3 has 12 amino acids. The CDR3 protein is CASSLRGYGYTF. The CDR3, as DNA: TGTGCCAGCAGTTTACGGGGCTATGGCTACACCTTC.

The gene calls are TRBV19 and TRBJ1-5; tentative D call: TRBD1 (5 bases). The V and J ends lost 3 bases and 0 bases respectively, with 6 bases between them. The germline V gene has CDR1 LNHDA and CDR2 SQIVND (reference sequence). The CDR3 has 14 amino acids. CDR3 region: CASSMDNSNQPQHF. The CDR3 DNA is TGTGCCAGTAGTATGGACAATAGCAATCAGCCCCAGCATTTT.

The chain recombines TRBV6-4 with TRBJ1-1; D may be TRBD1 (5 bases). The CDR3 is 13 residues long. Germline values: CDR1 MRHNA, CDR2 SNTAGT. The ends were cut back, 6 bases at V and 1 base at J, with 9 bases in the middle. Here the CDR3 DNA reads TGTGCCAGCAGCATGACAGAGAACACTGAAGCTTTCTTT. Translation: CASSMTENTEAFF.

This clone was seen a few times. V usage is TRBV24-1 and J usage is TRBJ1-2; the match to TRBD1 covers 8 bases. The CDR3 runs 14 residues. Trimming at V came to 2 bases and at J to 8 bases, leaving 6 bases not matched to a gene. Looked up from germline, CDR1 is KGHDR and CDR2 is SFDVKD. The CDR3 sequence: CATSDSGQVYGYTF. The DNA of the CDR3 is TGTGCCACCAGTGATTCGGGACAGGTATACGGCTACACCTTC.

The chain is built from TRBV6-5 and TRBJ2-7; 15 nucleotides match TRBD2. Germline V gene lookup returns CDR1 MNHEY and CDR2 SVGAGI. There are 15 residues in the CDR3. V lost 6 bases and J lost 4; bases outside the gene matches: 4. In nucleotides, the CDR3 is TGTGCCAGCAGAAACGGACTAGCGGGAGGGTACGAGCAGTACTTC. This gives the protein CASRNGLAGGYEQYF.

There are a few counts of this clone. The chain links TRBV2 to TRBJ1-6; 9 bases align to TRBD1. Germline lookup yields CDR1 SNHLY and CDR2 FYNNEI. V lost 5 bases to trimming and J lost 5 bases; unmatched junction nucleotides: 13. The CDR3 covers 18 residues. This CDR3 reads CASSPGTGPSIDNSPLHF. The CDR3 DNA reads as TGTGCCAGCAGTCCCGGGACAGGGCCCTCCATTGATAATTCACCCCTCCACTTT. Filled out from reference TRBV2 and TRBJ1-6, the complete variable domain reads EPEVTQTPSHQVTQMGQEVILRCVPISNHLYFYWYRQILGQKVEFLVSFYNNEISEKSEIFDDQFSVERPDGSNFTLKIRSTKLEDSAMYFCASSPGTGPSIDNSPLHFGNGTRLTVT.

V and J are TRBV5-6 and TRBJ2-7, with D perhaps matching TRBD1 (5 bases). Trimming pared 1 base from V and 0 bases from J, leaving 11 bases between. CDR1 and CDR2 from the germline V gene are SGHDT and YYEEEE. This CDR3 comprises 15 residues. As DNA, the CDR3 is TGTGCCAGCAGCTTGTTGGGGCCAAGCTCCTACGAGCAGTACTTC. This codes for CASSLLGPSSYEQYF.

This chain uses TRBV18 with TRBJ1-4, with 7 bases matching TRBD1. CDR1 and CDR2 from the germline V gene are KGHSH and LQKENI. There are 14 residues in the CDR3. V lost 4 bases and J lost 7; bases outside the gene matches: 6. The chain's CDR3 is CASSLTGEREKLFF. CDR3 DNA: TGTGCCAGCTCACTAACAGGGGAGCGTGAAAAACTGTTTTTT. Full variable domain (remainder filled in from reference TRBV18 and TRBJ1-4): NAGVMQNPRHLVRRRGQEARLRCSPMKGHSHVYWYRQLPEEGLKFMVYLQKENIIDESGMPKERFSAEFPKEGPSILRIQQVVRGDSAAYFCASSLTGEREKLFFGSGTQLSVL.

V gene TRBV7-8 combines with J gene TRBJ2-7; 11 bases map to TRBD2. The V segment lost 2 bases and the J segment 5 bases; nucleotides outside the gene matches: 8. This CDR3 contains 16 residues. The germline V gene encodes CDR1 SGHVS and CDR2 FQNEAQ. CDR3 protein: CASSLFTSGSSNEQYF. CDR3 coding DNA: TGTGCCAGCAGCTTATTTACTAGCGGGAGTAGTAACGAGCAGTACTTC.

The chain couples TRBV28 to TRBJ1-5; 7 nucleotides match TRBD1. The ends lost 4 bases at V and 6 bases at J; junction bases unmatched: 6. The CDR3 length is 14 residues. Germline loops: CDR1 MDHEN, CDR2 SYDVKM. CDR3 sequence reads: CASSSPQGRQPQHF. CDR3 nucleotides: TGTGCCAGCAGTTCACCACAGGGGCGTCAGCCCCAGCATTTT. The full variable domain, with the rest looked up from reference TRBV28 and TRBJ1-5, is DVKVTQSSRYLVKRTGEKVFLECVQDMDHENMFWYRQDPGLGLRLIYFSYDVKMKEKGDIPEGYSVSREKKERFSLILESASTNQTSMYLCASSSPQGRQPQHFGDGTRLSIL.

The chain links TRBV29-1 to TRBJ2-1; tentatively, D is TRBD2 (6 bases). This CDR3 is 16 amino acids long. Trimming left V 1 base short and J 6 bases short, with 19 bases between. The germline V gene has CDR1 SQVTM and CDR2 ANQGSEA. CDR3 loop: CSVEGGSSAYSNEQFF. The CDR3 bases are TGCAGCGTTGAAGGAGGGTCTAGCGCGTACTCCAATGAGCAGTTCTTC.

The gene calls are TRBV7-2 and TRBJ1-6, with 10 nucleotides matching TRBD1. This CDR3 is built from 15 residues. J lost 8 bases, V lost 3 bases, and 4 bases had no gene match. Germline CDR1 is SGHTA and CDR2 is FQGNSA. The CDR3 nucleotides read TGTGCCAGCAGCTTTTCTGGGACAGGGGATTCACCCCTCCACTTT. Its translation: CASSFSGTGDSPLHF.

The gene calls are TRBV24-1 and TRBJ2-7; a weak D match, TRBD1 (6 bases). CDR3 size: 14 residues. Germline assignment: CDR1 KGHDR and CDR2 SFDVKD. The V and J ends lost 7 bases and 2 bases respectively, with 14 bases between them. CDR3 loop: CATSPGTRPYEQYF. The DNA of the CDR3 is TGTGCCACCAGCCCCGGGACAAGACCCTACGAGCAGTACTTC.

The chain combines TRBV3-1 (or the pseudogene TRBV3-2) with TRBJ2-2, with D hard to call. Germline V gene sequence: CDR1 LGHDT, CDR2 YNNKEL (reference sequence). CDR3 length equals 15 residues. V lost 4 bases and J 1 base, leaving 10 bases between the germline ends. CDR3 bases: TGTGCCAGCAGCCCTACTACAATGAACACCGGGGAGCTGTTTTTT. It encodes CASSPTTMNTGELFF.

Written as DNA, the CDR3 is TGTGCCAGCAGCCCCCCGTGGACAGCTGAGACCCAGTACTTC. This codes for CASSPPWTAETQYF. The chain carries TRBV28 and TRBJ2-5; D perhaps matches TRBD1 (6 bases). V lost 6 bases and J lost 5, with 16 bases in between. CDR1 and CDR2 (germline): MDHEN, SYDVKM. This CDR3 spans 14 amino acids.

The rearrangement uses TRBV12-3 or TRBV12-4 and TRBJ2-1, with D possibly TRBD2 on 6 matching bases. CDR3 length: 12 residues. V was pared by 7 bases and J by 8 bases, with 12 bases between. In nucleotides, the CDR3 is TGTGCCAGCACCGATTGGGGGGATGAGCAGTTCTTC. Its protein product is CASTDWGDEQFF.

This clone was found once. The chain is built from TRBV7-2 and TRBJ2-7, with D uncertain. Trimming took 4 bases from V and 3 from J, leaving 10 bases between them. Germline assignment: CDR1 SGHTA and CDR2 FQGNSA. This CDR3 is built from 13 residues. This chain's CDR3 is CASSSTGYYEQYF. The DNA of the CDR3 is TGTGCCAGCAGCTCTACGGGTTACTACGAGCAGTACTTC.

The chain has TRBV30 and TRBJ2-5; 16 bases map to TRBD2. Germline V gene data show CDR1 as GTSNPN and CDR2 as SVGIG (reference sequence). This CDR3 contains 19 residues. The V and J ends lost 4 bases and 5 bases, in that order; junction bases with no gene match: 16. CDR3 sequence: CAWKNYGGTSGRAGETQYF. CDR3 coding DNA: TGTGCCTGGAAAAACTATGGAGGGACTAGCGGGAGGGCCGGTGAGACCCAGTACTTC.